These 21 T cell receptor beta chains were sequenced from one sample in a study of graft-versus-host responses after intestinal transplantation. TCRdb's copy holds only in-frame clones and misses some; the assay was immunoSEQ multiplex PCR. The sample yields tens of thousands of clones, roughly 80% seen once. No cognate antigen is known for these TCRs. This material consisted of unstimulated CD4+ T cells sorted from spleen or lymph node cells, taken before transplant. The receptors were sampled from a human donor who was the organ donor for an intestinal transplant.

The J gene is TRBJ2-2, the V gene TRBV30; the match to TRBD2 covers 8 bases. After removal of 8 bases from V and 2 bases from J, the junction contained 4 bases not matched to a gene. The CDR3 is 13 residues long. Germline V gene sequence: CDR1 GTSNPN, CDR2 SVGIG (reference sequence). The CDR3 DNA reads TGTGCCCGGACTAGCTTAAACACCGGGGAGCTGTTTTTT. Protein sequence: CARTSLNTGELFF.

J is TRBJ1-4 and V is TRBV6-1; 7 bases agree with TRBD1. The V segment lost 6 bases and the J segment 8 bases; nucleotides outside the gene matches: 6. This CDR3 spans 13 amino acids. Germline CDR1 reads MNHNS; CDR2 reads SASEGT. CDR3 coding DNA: TGTGCCAGCAGGGAGACAGGGAGGGAAAAACTGTTTTTT. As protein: CASRETGREKLFF.

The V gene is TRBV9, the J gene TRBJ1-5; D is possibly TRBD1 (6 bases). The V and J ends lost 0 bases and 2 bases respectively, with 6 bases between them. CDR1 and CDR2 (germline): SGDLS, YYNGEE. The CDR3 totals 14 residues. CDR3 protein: CASSVGQGNQPQHF. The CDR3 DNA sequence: TGTGCCAGCAGCGTAGGACAGGGCAATCAGCCCCAGCATTTT.

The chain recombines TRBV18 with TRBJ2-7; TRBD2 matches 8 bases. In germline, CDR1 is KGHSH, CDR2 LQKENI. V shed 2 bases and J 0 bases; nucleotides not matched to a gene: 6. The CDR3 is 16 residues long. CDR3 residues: CASSPETSARSYEQYF. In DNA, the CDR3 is TGTGCCAGCTCACCAGAGACTAGCGCCCGCTCCTACGAGCAGTACTTC.

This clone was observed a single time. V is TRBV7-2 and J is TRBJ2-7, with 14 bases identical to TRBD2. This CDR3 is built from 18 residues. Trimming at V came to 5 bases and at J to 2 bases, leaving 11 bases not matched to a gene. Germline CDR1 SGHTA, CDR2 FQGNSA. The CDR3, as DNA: TGTGCCAGCAGCCCAAGGACTAGCGGGGGGTTTAGAACCTACGAGCAGTACTTC. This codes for CASSPRTSGGFRTYEQYF.

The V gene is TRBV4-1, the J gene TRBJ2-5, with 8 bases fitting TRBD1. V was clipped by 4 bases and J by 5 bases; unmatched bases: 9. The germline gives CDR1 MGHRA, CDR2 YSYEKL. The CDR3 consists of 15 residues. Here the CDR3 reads CASSLTGGRGETQYF. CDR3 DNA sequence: TGCGCCAGCAGCCTCACAGGGGGGAGAGGGGAGACCCAGTACTTC.

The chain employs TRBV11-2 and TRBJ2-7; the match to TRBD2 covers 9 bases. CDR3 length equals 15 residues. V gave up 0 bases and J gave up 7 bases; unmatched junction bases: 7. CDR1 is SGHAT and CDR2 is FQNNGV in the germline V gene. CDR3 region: CASSLDQAGGREQYF. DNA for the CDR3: TGTGCCAGCAGCTTAGATCAAGCGGGGGGCCGAGAGCAGTACTTC.

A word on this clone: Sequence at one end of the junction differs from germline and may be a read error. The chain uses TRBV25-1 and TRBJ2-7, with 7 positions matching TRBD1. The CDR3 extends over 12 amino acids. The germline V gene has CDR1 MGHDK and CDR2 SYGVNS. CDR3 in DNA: TGCGCCAGCAGTAGAGGGGGCTACGAGCGGTACTTC. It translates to CASSRGGYERYF.

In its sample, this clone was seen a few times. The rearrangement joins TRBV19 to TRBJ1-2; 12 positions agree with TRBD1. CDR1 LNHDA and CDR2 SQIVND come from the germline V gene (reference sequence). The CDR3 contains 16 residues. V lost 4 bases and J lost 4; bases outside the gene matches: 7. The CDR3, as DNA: TGTGCCAGTAGTAGCCTCGGGACAGGGGGCAGCTATGGCTACACCTTC. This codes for CASSSLGTGGSYGYTF.

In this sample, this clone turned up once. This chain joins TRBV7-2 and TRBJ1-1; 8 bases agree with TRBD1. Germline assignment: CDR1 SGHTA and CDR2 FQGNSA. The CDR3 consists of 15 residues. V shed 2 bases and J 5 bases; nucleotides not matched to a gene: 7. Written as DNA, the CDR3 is TGTGCCAGCAGCTTACAGGGGGCAATAGTTACTGAAGCTTTCTTT. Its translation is CASSLQGAIVTEAFF.

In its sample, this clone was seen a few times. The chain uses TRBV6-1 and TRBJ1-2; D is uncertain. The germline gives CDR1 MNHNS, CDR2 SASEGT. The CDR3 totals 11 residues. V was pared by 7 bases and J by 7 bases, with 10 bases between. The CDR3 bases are TGTGCCAGCACGGGCGGACGTGGCTACACCTTC. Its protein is CASTGGRGYTF.

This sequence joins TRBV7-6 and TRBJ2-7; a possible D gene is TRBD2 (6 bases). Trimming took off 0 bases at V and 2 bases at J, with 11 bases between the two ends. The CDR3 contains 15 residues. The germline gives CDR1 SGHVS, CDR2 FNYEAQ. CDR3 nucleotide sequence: TGTGCCAGCAGCTTAGCCTGGGGGGTTACCTACGAGCAGTACTTC. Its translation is CASSLAWGVTYEQYF.

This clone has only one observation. The CDR3 here is CASSLAIRDTQYF. The CDR3 coding sequence is TGTGCCAGCAGCTTAGCGATTCGGGATACGCAGTATTTT. The chain combines TRBV7-6 with TRBJ2-3; D is uncertain. The CDR3 is 13 amino acids. Trimming took off 0 bases at V and 6 bases at J, with 7 bases between the two ends. Germline-derived CDR1 and CDR2 are SGHVS and FNYEAQ.

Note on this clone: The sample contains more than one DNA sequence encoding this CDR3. This chain's CDR3 is CASSLVGQDYNEQFF. In DNA, the CDR3 is TGTGCCAGCAGCTTGGTAGGACAGGACTACAATGAGCAGTTCTTC. This chain connects TRBV5-6 to TRBJ2-1; 7 bases map to TRBD1. The CDR3 is 15 amino acids. CDR1 SGHDT and CDR2 YYEEEE come from the germline V gene. After removal of 0 bases from V and 3 bases from J, the junction contained 3 bases not matched to a gene.

The CDR3 DNA reads as TGTGCCAGCTCACCCACGCCGACAGGGGGCTCCGAGCAGTACTTC. Residues: CASSPTPTGGSEQYF. V and J are TRBV18 and TRBJ2-7; TRBD1 matches 10 bases. This CDR3 is built from 15 residues. The ends lost 3 bases at V and 6 bases at J; junction bases unmatched: 8. CDR1 and CDR2 from the germline V gene are KGHSH and LQKENI.

The CDR3 DNA is TGCGCCAGCAGCTTGAAACAGGGGGACACTGAAGCTTTCTTT. This codes for CASSLKQGDTEAFF. This rearrangement joins TRBV5-1 to TRBJ1-1; 8 bases line up with TRBD1. V trimming: 1 base; J trimming: 3 bases; junction bases outside the gene matches: 2. Germline CDR1 and CDR2: SGHRS and YFSETQ. The CDR3 is made up of 14 amino acids. The full variable domain, its missing parts supplied by reference TRBV5-1 and TRBJ1-1, is KAGVTQTPRYLIKTRGQQVTLSCSPISGHRSVSWYQQTPGQGLQFLFEYFSETQRNKGNFPGRFSGRQFSNSRSEMNVSTLELGDSALYLCASSLKQGDTEAFFGQGTRLTVV.

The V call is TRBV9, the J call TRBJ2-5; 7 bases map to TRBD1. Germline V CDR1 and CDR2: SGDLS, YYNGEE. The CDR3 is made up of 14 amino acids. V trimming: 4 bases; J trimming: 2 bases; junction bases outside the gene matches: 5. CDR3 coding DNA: TGTGCCAGCAGCAGAGACAGGGTACAAGAGACCCAGTACTTC. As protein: CASSRDRVQETQYF.

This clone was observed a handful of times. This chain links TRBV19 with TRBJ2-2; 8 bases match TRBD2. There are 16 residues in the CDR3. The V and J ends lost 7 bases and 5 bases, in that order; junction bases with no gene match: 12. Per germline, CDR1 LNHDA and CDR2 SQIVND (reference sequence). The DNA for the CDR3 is TGTGCCAGTACCTATGAGGCCCGGGAGGGGACCGGGGAGCTGTTTTTT. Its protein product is CASTYEAREGTGELFF.

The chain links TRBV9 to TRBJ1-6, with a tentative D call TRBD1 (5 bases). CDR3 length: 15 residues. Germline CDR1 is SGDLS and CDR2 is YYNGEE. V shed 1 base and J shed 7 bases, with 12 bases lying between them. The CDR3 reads CASSVNPGSNSPLHF. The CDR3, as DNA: TGTGCCAGCAGCGTAAATCCAGGGTCGAATTCACCCCTCCACTTT.

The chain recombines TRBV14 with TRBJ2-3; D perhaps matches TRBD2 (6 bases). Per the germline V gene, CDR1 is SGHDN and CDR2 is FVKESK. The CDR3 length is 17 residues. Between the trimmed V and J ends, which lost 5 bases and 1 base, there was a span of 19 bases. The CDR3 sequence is CASSMRDVGWGTDTQYF. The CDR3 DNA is TGTGCCAGCAGCATGCGGGACGTAGGTTGGGGCACAGATACGCAGTATTTT.

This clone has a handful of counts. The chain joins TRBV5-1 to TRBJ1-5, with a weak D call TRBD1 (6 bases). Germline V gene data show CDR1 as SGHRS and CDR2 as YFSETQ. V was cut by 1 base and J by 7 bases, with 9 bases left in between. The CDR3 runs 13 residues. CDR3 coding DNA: TGCGCCAGCAGCTTGTTGGGGGCCCAGCCCCAGCATTTT. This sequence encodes CASSLLGAQPQHF.